The TCR beta chain under discussion was sequenced for a study of blood T cell repertoires in COVID-19. Across the study: Whether acute or convalescent, the COVID-19 samples came from the United States, Italy and Spain. From T cells, B-cell-depleted T cells, or PBMCs came the material, which was cDNA or gDNA.

CDR3 length: 16 residues. Germline V gene data show CDR1 as SEHNR and CDR2 as FQNEAQ (reference sequence). V trimming: 7 bases; J trimming: 4 bases; junction bases outside the gene matches: 13. Methods used by the authors: For nucleated cells, counts were estimated from reference gene primer amplification. Profiling relied on immunoSEQ multiplex PCR, and the TCRdb table lists in-frame clones only, not all of them. For V, J and clone size, that table is used; D and trimming come from the DNA. The sample includes over 200,000 clones, around 78% seen only once; the top ten take about 2.5%. The sample was peripheral blood. The chain combines TRBV7-9 with TRBJ2-1; 7 bases are shared with TRBD2. The receptor comes from a woman in her seventies with active or convalescent COVID-19. The CDR3 loop reads CASIHRTSDWYNEQFF. The CDR3, as DNA: TGTGCCAGCATCCACCGCACTAGCGATTGGTACAATGAGCAGTTCTTC.